The source of this T cell receptor (beta chain) is a study of a mutant IDH1 vaccine in newly diagnosed glioma. The data were produced by immunoSEQ multiplex PCR, yet TCRdb's version contains in-frame clones alone and is incomplete. The sample consists of just under 95,000 clones, around 80% of them appearing once. Time point specified: baseline, week 1 (first vaccination visit). Specified treatment: pre-vaccination baseline after standard-of-care therapy. The CDR3 covers 16 residues. Trimming removed 3 bases from V and 8 bases from J; junction bases left unmatched: 11. The V gene's germline CDR1 is SGHRS and CDR2 YFSETQ.

Sample: PBMCs, taken from a glioma patient treated with radiotherapy, temozolomide or both. The genes are TRBV5-1 and TRBJ2-1, with TRBD2 matching over 10 bases. This sequence was found in a middle-aged man with glioma. This chain's CDR3 is CASSSGSSGSTHEQFF. CDR3 sequence (DNA): TGCGCCAGCAGCTCGGGGTCTAGCGGGAGTACCCATGAGCAGTTCTTC.